The next 16 T cell receptor beta chains were all read from a single sample in a study of monozygotic twins with inflammatory bowel disease. TCRdb re-called the 5' RACE reads and shows each CDR3 protein once, DNA omitted. Seen in this sample are over 35,000 distinct CDR3 sequences; the ten most common clones hold approximately 5.8%. The sequencing sample was made of blood. These receptors all stem from a human donor with ulcerative colitis or Crohn's disease, or a healthy co-twin of an affected twin (not recorded which).

The chain couples TRBV2 to TRBJ2-3; TCRdb's D gene call, TRBD2, goes unchecked for lack of DNA. The CDR3 totals 13 residues. From germline, CDR1 is SNHLY and CDR2 FYNNEI. The CDR3 sequence: CASGRGGADTQYF.

The chain links TRBV6-4 to TRBJ2-1; TCRdb gives TRBD2 as the D gene, but with no DNA this cannot be confirmed. The germline gives CDR1 MRHNA, CDR2 SNTAGT. The CDR3 spans 15 residues. CDR3 sequence: CASSDSSGGANEQFF.

This chain links TRBV20-1 with TRBJ1-5. CDR1 DFQATT and CDR2 SNEGSKA come from the germline V gene (reference sequence). The CDR3 spans 14 residues. The CDR3 here is CSASGPGPNQPQHF.

This rearrangement joins TRBV27 to TRBJ1-1; TCRdb outputs TRBD1, but without DNA this stays unchecked. CDR3 size: 14 residues. Germline CDR1 is MNHEY and CDR2 is SMNVEV (reference sequence). The CDR3 protein is CASSPGTANTEAFF.

The rearrangement links TRBV6-1 to TRBJ2-1; TCRdb's assignment of TRBD1 cannot be checked, as there is no DNA. Germline V gene sequence: CDR1 MNHNS, CDR2 SASEGT. The CDR3 is 15 amino acids. The CDR3 sequence is CASRIGGPIYNEQFF.

The chain links TRBV27 to TRBJ2-1; TCRdb selects TRBD1, and the lack of DNA leaves this call unchecked. This CDR3 comprises 14 residues. Per the germline V gene, CDR1 is MNHEY and CDR2 is SMNVEV (reference sequence). The CDR3 loop reads CASSKTGVGNEQFF.

V and J are TRBV5-1 and TRBJ1-1; TCRdb proposes TRBD1, but this gene call is untestable without DNA. Germline V CDR1 and CDR2: SGHRS, YFSETQ. The CDR3 covers 18 residues. The CDR3 spells CASSSRLLWTGDRTEAFF. Looking up the rest from reference TRBV5-1 and TRBJ1-1 gives the full variable domain: KAGVTQTPRYLIKTRGQQVTLSCSPISGHRSVSWYQQTPGQGLQFLFEYFSETQRNKGNFPGRFSGRQFSNSRSEMNVSTLELGDSALYLCASSSRLLWTGDRTEAFFGQGTRLTVV.

The V and J genes are TRBV7-9 and TRBJ2-7; there is no DNA to check the TCRdb D call of TRBD1. This CDR3 has 11 residues. CDR1 SEHNR and CDR2 FQNEAQ come from the germline V gene (reference sequence). CDR3 amino acids: CASTGTYEQYF.

The genes are TRBV5-6 and TRBJ2-7. Germline CDR1 and CDR2: SGHDT and YYEEEE. The CDR3 length is 13 residues. The CDR3 spells CASSLARSYEQYF. Using reference TRBV5-6 and TRBJ2-7 for the parts outside the CDR3, the full variable domain is DAGVTQSPTHLIKTRGQQVTLRCSPKSGHDTVSWYQQALGQGPQFIFQYYEEEERQRGNFPDRFSGHQFPNYSSELNVNALLLGDSALYLCASSLARSYEQYFGPGTRLTVT.

V and J are TRBV10-1 and TRBJ2-2. Germline values: CDR1 WNHNN, CDR2 SYGVQD (reference sequence). This CDR3 spans 13 amino acids. This CDR3 reads CASCRSPTGELFF.

This sequence joins TRBV6-6 and TRBJ2-1; the TRBD1 assignment by TCRdb is unverifiable without DNA. This CDR3 has 14 amino acids. Germline CDR1 is MNHNY and CDR2 is SVGAGI (reference sequence). The CDR3 region is CASRRGTPHNEQFF.

V and J are TRBV4-1 and TRBJ1-5; with no DNA, the TCRdb D assignment of TRBD1 cannot be verified. The CDR3 sequence is 13 residues long. Germline-derived CDR1 and CDR2 are MGHRA and YSYEKL. CDR3: CASSRGGNQPQHF.

The chain employs TRBV29-1 and TRBJ1-1. This CDR3 has 13 residues. From germline, CDR1 is SQVTM and CDR2 ANQGSEA. The CDR3 spells CSVEGQPNTEAFF.

The chain combines TRBV18 with TRBJ2-6. Germline lookup yields CDR1 KGHSH and CDR2 LQKENI. This CDR3 is built from 16 residues. The CDR3 sequence is CASSPTGVGGANVLTF.

This rearrangement joins TRBV6-1 to TRBJ2-2; TCRdb proposes TRBD2, but this gene call is untestable without DNA. The CDR3 has 15 residues. CDR1 is MNHNS and CDR2 is SASEGT in the germline V gene. CDR3 region: CASSGTSRQGGELFF.

The V call is TRBV28, the J call TRBJ1-1; the TRBD1 assignment by TCRdb is unverifiable without DNA. Germline assignment: CDR1 MDHEN and CDR2 SYDVKM. This CDR3 comprises 16 residues. CDR3 residues: CASTKTAPGRFLEAFF. The variable domain in full, with the rest retrieved from reference TRBV28 and TRBJ1-1, is DVKVTQSSRYLVKRTGEKVFLECVQDMDHENMFWYRQDPGLGLRLIYFSYDVKMKEKGDIPEGYSVSREKKERFSLILESASTNQTSMYLCASTKTAPGRFLEAFFGQGTRLTVV.